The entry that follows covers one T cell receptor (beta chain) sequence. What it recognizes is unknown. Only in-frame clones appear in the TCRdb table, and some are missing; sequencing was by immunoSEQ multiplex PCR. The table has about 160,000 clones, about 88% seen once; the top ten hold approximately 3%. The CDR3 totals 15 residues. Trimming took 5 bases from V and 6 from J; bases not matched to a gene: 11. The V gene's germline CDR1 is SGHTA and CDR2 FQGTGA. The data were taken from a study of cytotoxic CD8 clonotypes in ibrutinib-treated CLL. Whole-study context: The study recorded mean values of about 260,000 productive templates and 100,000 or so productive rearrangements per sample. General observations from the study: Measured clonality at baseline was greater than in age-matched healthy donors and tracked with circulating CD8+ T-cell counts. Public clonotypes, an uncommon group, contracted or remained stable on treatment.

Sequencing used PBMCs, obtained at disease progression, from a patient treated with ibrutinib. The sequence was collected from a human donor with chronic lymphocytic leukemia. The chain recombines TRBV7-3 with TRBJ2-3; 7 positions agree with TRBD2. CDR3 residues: CASSLRLAQTDTQYF. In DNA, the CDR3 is TGTGCCAGCAGCCTAAGACTAGCCCAGACGGATACGCAGTATTTT.